A single sample is the source of the 17 T cell receptor beta chains below, sequenced in a study of shared clonotypes between healthy human individuals. Method: immunoSEQ multiplex PCR; TCRdb's copy keeps in-frame clones and lacks some. The profile shows 1.5 million to 1.9 million clones, about 98% of them singletons. Sequenced sample: naive CD4+ T cells sorted from blood. Subset in this sample: CD45RA+ positively selected. These receptors all come from a man aged 30 to 45 in good health.

In this sample, this clone turned up once. J is TRBJ2-1 and V is TRBV5-6; TRBD1 aligns across 8 bases. CDR3 size: 16 residues. In germline, CDR1 is SGHDT, CDR2 YYEEEE. Trimming at V came to 4 bases and at J to 5 bases, leaving 11 bases not matched to a gene. The CDR3: CASSPPWDRFDNEQFF. The CDR3 nucleotides read TGTGCCAGCAGCCCTCCGTGGGACAGGTTCGACAATGAGCAGTTCTTC.

V gene TRBV5-1 combines with J gene TRBJ1-1; D may be TRBD1 (6 bases). V lost 4 bases and J 10 bases, leaving 14 bases between the germline ends. Per germline, CDR1 SGHRS and CDR2 YFSETQ. CDR3 length: 12 amino acids. CDR3 sequence reads: CASSVLQGPAFF. The CDR3 coding sequence is TGCGCCAGCAGCGTGCTACAGGGACCAGCTTTCTTT.

The genes are TRBV18 and TRBJ2-1; possibly TRBD1 for D (5 bases). Germline V gene sequence: CDR1 KGHSH, CDR2 LQKENI. The CDR3 has 12 residues. V gave up 6 bases and J gave up 7 bases, with 10 bases separating them. The CDR3 spells CASSQRGNEQFF. The CDR3 DNA reads as TGTGCCAGCTCTCAAAGGGGAAATGAGCAGTTCTTC.

In the case of this clone: Other DNA sequences in this specimen translate into the identical CDR3. The V gene is TRBV28, the J gene TRBJ2-1; D is tentatively TRBD1 or TRBD2 (6 bases each). The V end was cut by 3 bases, the J end by 2 bases, with 8 bases between. Germline values: CDR1 MDHEN, CDR2 SYDVKM. The CDR3 has 14 residues. CDR3 sequence reads: CASSLGGPYNEQFF. CDR3 coding DNA: TGTGCCAGCAGTTTGGGGGGCCCCTACAATGAGCAGTTCTTC.

This sequence joins TRBV18 and TRBJ2-3; D possibly matches TRBD1 or TRBD2 (5 bases each). Trimming stripped 3 bases from V and 0 bases from J, with 25 bases between. Germline CDR1 reads KGHSH; CDR2 reads LQKENI. The CDR3 has 20 residues. The CDR3 nucleotides read TGTGCCAGCTCACCCTCCCTTTGGGACGAAACCGACCCTAGCACAGATACGCAGTATTTT. It is translated as CASSPSLWDETDPSTDTQYF.

This chain links TRBV2 with TRBJ2-2; possible D gene TRBD1, 5 bases. CDR1 and CDR2 (germline): SNHLY, FYNNEI. This CDR3 region has 13 residues. Deletions cut 5 bases from V and 4 bases from J, with 8 bases between. CDR3 bases: TGTGCCAGCAGTCCCAGGGTCACCGGGGAGCTGTTTTTT. This codes for CASSPRVTGELFF.

This chain uses TRBV5-1 with TRBJ2-6; TRBD2 matches 10 bases. This CDR3 comprises 18 residues. V dropped 7 bases and J dropped 2; count of bases not matched to a gene: 12. The germline V gene has CDR1 SGHRS and CDR2 YFSETQ. CDR3 nucleotides: TGCGCCAGCTGTCTTTTTGGTAGCGGGAGGACTGGGGCCAACGTCCTGACTTTC. Translation: CASCLFGSGRTGANVLTF. The variable domain in full, completed from reference TRBV5-1 and TRBJ2-6, reads KAGVTQTPRYLIKTRGQQVTLSCSPISGHRSVSWYQQTPGQGLQFLFEYFSETQRNKGNFPGRFSGRQFSNSRSEMNVSTLELGDSALYLCASCLFGSGRTGANVLTFGAGSRLTVL.

J is TRBJ2-2 and V is TRBV5-5, with a possible D match to TRBD1 (5 bases). Trimming removed 0 bases at V and 8 bases at J, with 11 bases between. This CDR3 region has 14 residues. Germline loops: CDR1 SGHKS, CDR2 YYEKEE (reference sequence). CDR3: CASSLVRAEGELFF. CDR3 in DNA: TGTGCCAGCAGCTTGGTCAGGGCGGAGGGGGAGCTGTTTTTT.

The chain links TRBV18 to TRBJ1-5; D ambiguous. Germline CDR1 is KGHSH and CDR2 is LQKENI. V was trimmed by 0 bases and J by 2 bases, leaving 14 bases between them. This CDR3 region has 17 residues. The chain's CDR3 is CASSPPGRDAGNQPQHF. In nucleotides, the CDR3 is TGTGCCAGCTCACCACCGGGCAGAGACGCAGGCAATCAGCCCCAGCATTTT.

V is TRBV6-6 and J is TRBJ1-5, with D perhaps TRBD1 (5 bases). The V and J ends lost 2 bases and 5 bases respectively, with 10 bases between them. CDR1 is MNHNY, CDR2 SVGAGI, per germline (reference sequence). This CDR3 is built from 14 residues. CDR3 residues: CASSYRGRDQPQHF. The CDR3 nucleotides are TGTGCCAGCAGTTACCGGGGGAGGGATCAGCCCCAGCATTTT.

The V call is TRBV13, the J call TRBJ1-2; maybe TRBD1 (5 bases). This CDR3 spans 14 amino acids. V was shortened by 7 bases and J by 0 bases, with 12 bases between the two germline ends. Germline-derived CDR1 and CDR2 are PRHDT and FYEKMQ (reference sequence). The CDR3 spells CASTPGTTNYGYTF. CDR3 coding DNA: TGTGCCAGCACCCCCGGGACTACTAACTATGGCTACACCTTC.

This chain uses TRBV7-2 with TRBJ1-3; tentative D call: TRBD1 (6 bases). The CDR3 spans 14 residues. The germline V and J ends were trimmed by 5 bases and 0 bases, with 8 bases remaining between them. Germline-derived CDR1 and CDR2 are SGHTA and FQGNSA. CDR3 sequence (DNA): TGTGCCAGCAGCCACAGGGACTCTGGAAACACCATATATTTT. Protein: CASSHRDSGNTIYF.

This clone was picked up one time. The chain recombines TRBV15 with TRBJ2-5; D not certain. This CDR3 contains 14 residues. Germline lookup yields CDR1 LNHNV and CDR2 YYDKDF (reference sequence). The germline V and J ends were trimmed by 0 bases and 5 bases, with 10 bases remaining between them. In nucleotides, the CDR3 is TGTGCCACCAGCAGAGATTCCACTGGGGAGACCCAGTACTTC. Its translation: CATSRDSTGETQYF.

The gene calls are TRBV30 and TRBJ1-4; D is possibly TRBD1 (5 bases). V lost 2 bases to trimming and J lost 3 bases, with 10 bases between them. In germline, CDR1 is GTSNPN, CDR2 SVGIG (reference sequence). The CDR3 runs 14 residues. CDR3 loop: CAWSRGDANEKLFF. The CDR3 DNA sequence: TGTGCCTGGAGTAGAGGGGACGCTAATGAAAAACTGTTTTTT. The whole variable domain, filled in from reference TRBV30 and TRBJ1-4, reads SQTIHQWPATLVQPVGSPLSLECTVEGTSNPNLYWYRQAAGRGLQLLFYSVGIGQISSEVPQNLSASRPQDRQFILSSKKLLLSDSGFYLCAWSRGDANEKLFFGSGTQLSVL.

The chain is built from TRBV30 and TRBJ1-4; TRBD1 agrees at 7 bases. Germline-derived CDR1 and CDR2 are GTSNPN and SVGIG (reference sequence). CDR3 size: 13 residues. The V gene end was trimmed by 4 bases and the J gene end by 4 bases; junction bases not matched to a gene: 3. The CDR3 coding sequence is TGTGCCTGGACAGGACAGGTTAATGAAAAACTGTTTTTT. Translated: CAWTGQVNEKLFF.

V is TRBV5-1 and J is TRBJ2-1; tentative D call: TRBD2 (6 bases). Germline CDR1 and CDR2: SGHRS and YFSETQ. Trimming cost V 4 bases and J 2 bases, with 16 bases left between them. The CDR3 sequence is 16 residues long. The CDR3 region is CASSDSGTYPYNEQFF. The CDR3 DNA reads TGCGCCAGCAGCGACTCCGGGACTTACCCCTACAATGAGCAGTTCTTC.

J is TRBJ2-3 and V is TRBV7-2, with 7 bases that match TRBD2. The length of the CDR3 is 15 residues. V gave up 3 bases and J gave up 3 bases; unmatched junction bases: 6. CDR1 is SGHTA, CDR2 FQGNSA, per germline. The CDR3 DNA sequence: TGTGCCAGCAGCTTTATCTGGGGAGGGACAGATACGCAGTATTTT. It encodes CASSFIWGGTDTQYF.